The rows below give T cell receptor beta chains drawn from one sample of a study of blood T cell repertoires in COVID-19. Sequencing was performed with immunoSEQ multiplex PCR; in TCRdb, only in-frame clones are kept and a portion is missing. In the table there are roughly 400,000 clones, around 91% of which are singletons. Sequenced sample: PBMCs or T cells enriched from blood (not recorded which). The receptor set was obtained from a man aged 18-30 years who had recovered from COVID-19. Each CDR3 is given with its conserved first and last residue. Each record gives: V gene, J gene, D gene, clone size, CDR3 protein, CDR3 DNA. The D gene is left open where the match is weak. Some rows have no size entry. The others give once, few or many, or a class for an expanded clone.

TRBV6-5	TRBJ1-5	TRBD1	-	CASRVQGANNQPQHF	TGTGCCAGCAGGGTGCAGGGGGCAAACAATCAGCCCCAGCATTTT
TRBV12-5	TRBJ1-5	-	-	CASADDSNQPQHF	TGTGCTAGTGCCGATGACAGCAACCAGCCCCAGCATTTT
TRBV10-3	TRBJ2-7	-	-	CAISPTRAYEQYF	TGTGCCATCAGCCCCACTAGGGCCTACGAGCAGTACTTC
TRBV2	TRBJ2-7	TRBD2	-	CASRRLAGAGEQYF	TGTGCCAGCAGGAGACTAGCGGGAGCGGGCGAGCAGTACTTC
TRBV4-1	TRBJ1-5	-	-	CASSQDPAIPGSLSNQPQHF	TGCGCCAGCAGCCAAGACCCCGCTATCCCGGGGTCCCTCAGCAATCAGCCCCAGCATTTT
TRBV5-6	TRBJ1-2	-	few	CASSRREGYRDGYTF	TGTGCCAGCAGCCGCCGGGAGGGGTATAGGGATGGCTACACCTTC
TRBV5-1	TRBJ1-1	TRBD1	-	CASSSQTGPNTEAFF	TGCGCCAGCAGCTCACAGACAGGGCCGAACACTGAAGCTTTCTTT
TRBV21-1	TRBJ2-2	-	-	CASSKIVIRLQSTGELFF	TGTGCCAGCAGCAAAATTGTTATTCGGTTACAGAGCACCGGGGAGCTGTTTTTT
TRBV5-5	TRBJ1-6	TRBD1	-	CASSKGGPNSPLHF	TGTGCCAGCTCAAAAGGGGGCCCTAATTCACCCCTCCACTTT
TRBV25-1	TRBJ1-2	-	-	CASPLKAGCNYGYTF	TGTGCCAGCCCCCTCAAGGCAGGGTGTAACTATGGCTACACCTTC
TRBV3-1/TRBV3-2	TRBJ1-2	-	once	CASSQEVGVGYTF	TGTGCCAGCAGCCAAGAGGTAGGGGTCGGCTACACCTTC
TRBV5-4	TRBJ1-1	TRBD1	-	CASSSRTGSTEAFF	TGTGCCAGCAGCTCTCGGACAGGGAGCACTGAAGCTTTCTTT
TRBV2	TRBJ2-2	TRBD1	-	CASSEEGQRAAGELFF	TGTGCCAGCAGTGAAGAGGGACAGCGCGCTGCCGGGGAGCTGTTTTTT
TRBV15	TRBJ2-5	TRBD1	-	CATSARTGPETQYF	TGTGCCACCAGCGCTCGGACAGGGCCGGAGACCCAGTACTTC